This T cell receptor beta chain was sequenced during a study of blood T cell repertoires in COVID-19. Study as a whole: COVID-19 samples, acute and convalescent, were from the United States, Italy and Spain. PBMCs, B-cell-depleted T cells, or T cells were the source of the cDNA or gDNA that made up the material.

V was shortened by 5 bases and J by 7 bases, with 14 bases between the two germline ends. The CDR3 loop spans 14 amino acids. Germline-derived CDR1 and CDR2 are SGHNT and YENEEA. Original methodology: It was from reference gene primer amplification that nucleated cell counts were estimated. TCRdb's table, derived via immunoSEQ multiplex PCR, lists solely in-frame clones and lacks some. V and J calls and clone size come straight from that table; D and trimming were deduced from the DNA. The sample shows 250,000 to 300,000 clones, just under 90% of them seen only once. The chain recombines TRBV11-3 with TRBJ2-2; possibly TRBD2 for D (5 bases). The source material was peripheral blood. The receptor's source is a woman in her thirties or forties with acute or convalescent COVID-19. DNA of the CDR3: TGTGCCAGCAGCACAACGGGGAATGGCGGGGAGCTGTTTTTT. Translating it yields CASSTTGNGGELFF.